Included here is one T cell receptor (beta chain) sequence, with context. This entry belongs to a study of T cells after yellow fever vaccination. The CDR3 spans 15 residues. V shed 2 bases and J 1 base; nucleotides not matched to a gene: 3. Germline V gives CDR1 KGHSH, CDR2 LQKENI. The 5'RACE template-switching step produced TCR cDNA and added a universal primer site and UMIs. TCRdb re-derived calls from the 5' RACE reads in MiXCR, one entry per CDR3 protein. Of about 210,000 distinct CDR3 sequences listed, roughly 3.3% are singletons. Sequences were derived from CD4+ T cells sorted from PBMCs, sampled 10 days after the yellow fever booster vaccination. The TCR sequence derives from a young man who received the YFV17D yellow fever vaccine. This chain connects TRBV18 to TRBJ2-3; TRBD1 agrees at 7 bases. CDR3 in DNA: TGTGCCAGCTCACCAACAGGGGCCCGCACAGATACGCAGTATTTT. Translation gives CASSPTGARTDTQYF.